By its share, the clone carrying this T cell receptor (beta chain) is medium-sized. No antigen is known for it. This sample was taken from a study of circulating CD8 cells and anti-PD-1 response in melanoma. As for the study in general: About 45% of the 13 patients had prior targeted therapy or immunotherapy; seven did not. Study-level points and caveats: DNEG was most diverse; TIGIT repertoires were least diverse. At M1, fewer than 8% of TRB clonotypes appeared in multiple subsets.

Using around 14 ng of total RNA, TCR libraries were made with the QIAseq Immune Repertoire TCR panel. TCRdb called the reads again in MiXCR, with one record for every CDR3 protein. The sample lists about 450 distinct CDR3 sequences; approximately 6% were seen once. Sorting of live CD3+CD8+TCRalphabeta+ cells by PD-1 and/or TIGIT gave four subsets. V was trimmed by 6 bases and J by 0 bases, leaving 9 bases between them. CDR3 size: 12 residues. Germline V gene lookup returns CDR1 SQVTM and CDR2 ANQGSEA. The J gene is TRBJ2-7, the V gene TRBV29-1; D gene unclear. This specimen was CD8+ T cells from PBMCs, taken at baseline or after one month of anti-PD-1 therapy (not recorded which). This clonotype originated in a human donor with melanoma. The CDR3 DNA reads TGCAGCGTCGCCCTAAGCTCCTACGAGCAGTACTTC. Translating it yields CSVALSSYEQYF.